This T cell receptor (beta chain) was obtained from a study of T cell repertoires in cytomegalovirus infection. Whole-study findings and limits: Across the ex vivo response, the dominant clonotypes were HLA-C-restricted CMV-specific TCR beta clonotypes.

This clonotype was found a few times. Its cognate antigen is unknown. V was trimmed by 8 bases and J by 0 bases, leaving 23 bases between them. The CDR3 length is 17 residues. In germline, CDR1 is ENHRY, CDR2 SYGVKD. Via MiXCR, TCRdb re-called the reads, giving one row per CDR3 protein. The table includes 150,000 to 200,000 distinct CDR3 sequences, roughly a fifth detected once. The chain employs TRBV10-3 and TRBJ2-7; possible D gene TRBD1, 7 bases. Sequencing was performed on PBMCs. This TCR was sampled from a human donor in good health (CMV status not recorded). Some clones in this sample may be carry-over from other donors' samples. This CDR3 is CAIGSSFAGQISYEQYF. CDR3 coding DNA: TGTGCCATCGGATCTTCATTCGCGGGACAGATCTCCTACGAGCAGTACTTC.